This T cell receptor beta chain was profiled in a study of shared clonotypes between healthy human individuals. CDR1 is SGHDT and CDR2 is YYEEEE in the germline V gene. V dropped 2 bases and J dropped 0; count of bases not matched to a gene: 2. The CDR3 is 16 amino acids. The sample holds one count of this clone. Libraries were prepared by immunoSEQ multiplex PCR; TCRdb keeps only in-frame clonotypes and omits some of them. The sample records 100,000 to 120,000 clones, around two thirds being singletons. Sequenced input: memory CD8+ T cells sorted from blood. Subset denoted: CD45RO+ cells pooled with CCR7-negative TemRA cells. This TCR was sampled from a woman aged 25 to 39 in good health. The chain has TRBV5-6 and TRBJ1-4; 9 bases fit TRBD1. The CDR3 nucleotides are TGTGCCAGCAGCTTACAGGGGGCTGCAACTAATGAAAAACTGTTTTTT. It specifies CASSLQGAATNEKLFF.